These 27 T cell receptor beta chains came from one sample sequenced in a study of shared T cell receptors in the human thymus. Assay: immunoSEQ multiplex PCR; the TCRdb copy retains only in-frame clones and omits some. The sample lists 600,000 or so clones, about 90% occurring once. This sample was shared with a second study, whose subject was human thymus T cells.

Sample: thymocytes. Receptors originate from a boy younger than two with a congenital heart defect.

The chain employs TRBV30 and TRBJ2-1; 7 nucleotides line up with TRBD2. The V segment lost 1 base and the J segment 5 bases; nucleotides outside the gene matches: 11. The CDR3 has 16 residues. The germline V gene encodes CDR1 GTSNPN and CDR2 SVGIG (reference sequence). The CDR3 reads CAWSAPWAGENNEQFF. Written as DNA, the CDR3 is TGTGCCTGGAGTGCACCTTGGGCGGGAGAGAACAATGAGCAGTTCTTC.

Only one count was recorded for this clone. The chain carries TRBV4-3 and TRBJ2-4; 8 nucleotides line up with TRBD2. J was trimmed by 0 bases and V by 5 bases; bases with no gene match: 12. The CDR3 is 18 residues long. In germline, CDR1 is LGHNA, CDR2 YSLEER. CDR3 DNA: TGCGCCAGCAGCGTATGGGAGCGGGAGCGACTAGCCAAAAACATTCAGTACTTC. Its translation is CASSVWERERLAKNIQYF.

This chain links TRBV28 with TRBJ2-1; 12 bases are a match to TRBD2. Trimming removed 3 bases from V and 15 bases from J; junction bases left unmatched: 9. Germline values: CDR1 MDHEN, CDR2 SYDVKM. The CDR3 covers 14 residues. CDR3 amino acids: CASSFRLAGDRRFF. Written as DNA, the CDR3 is TGTGCCAGCAGTTTTCGACTAGCGGGAGACCGGAGGTTCTTC.

The chain recombines TRBV15 with TRBJ2-1; 8 positions agree with TRBD2. Germline-derived CDR1 and CDR2 are LNHNV and YYDKDF (reference sequence). The CDR3 is 21 amino acids. Trimming took 6 bases from V and 0 from J; bases not matched to a gene: 22. CDR3 residues: CATRIPPSGLGSNPSYNEQFF. The CDR3 region has the DNA TGTGCCACCAGAATACCCCCGTCGGGACTAGGCTCTAATCCCTCCTACAATGAGCAGTTCTTC.

The rearrangement uses TRBV7-9 and TRBJ2-7, with 11 bases lining up with TRBD1. The CDR3 spans 15 residues. CDR1 is SEHNR, CDR2 FQNEAQ, per germline (reference sequence). J gave up 6 bases and V 5 bases, and 9 bases lay outside the gene matches. CDR3 sequence (DNA): TGTGCCAGCAGCCGACCGGGACAGGGGGTGGTCGAGCAGTACTTC. This translates into CASSRPGQGVVEQYF. Combining the CDR3 with reference TRBV7-9 and TRBJ2-7 gives the whole variable domain DTGVSQNPRHKITKRGQNVTFRCDPISEHNRLYWYRQTLGQGPEFLTYFQNEAQLEKSRLLSDRFSAERPKGSFSTLEIQRTEQGDSAMYLCASSRPGQGVVEQYFGPGTRLTVT.

The rearrangement joins TRBV30 to TRBJ1-5; perhaps TRBD1 as D (6 bases). CDR1 is GTSNPN and CDR2 is SVGIG in the germline V gene (reference sequence). V gave up 4 bases and J gave up 0 bases, with 13 bases separating them. This CDR3 comprises 15 residues. CDR3 coding DNA: TGTGCCTGGACGGGACAAAAATATAGCAATCAGCCCCAGCATTTT. Translating it yields CAWTGQKYSNQPQHF.

The rearrangement links TRBV6-1 to TRBJ1-3; 7 positions match TRBD1. V shed 5 bases and J 4 bases; nucleotides not matched to a gene: 5. The CDR3 contains 14 residues. Germline V gene data show CDR1 as MNHNS and CDR2 as SASEGT. CDR3 sequence: CASSLGQAGNTIYF. As DNA, the CDR3 is TGTGCCAGCAGTCTAGGACAGGCAGGAAACACCATATATTTT.

The sample holds a few counts of this clone. The chain links TRBV18 to TRBJ1-5; 7 bases are a match to TRBD1. The CDR3 is made up of 14 amino acids. V was pared by 8 bases and J by 6 bases, with 10 bases of the junction left unmatched. Germline V CDR1 and CDR2: KGHSH, LQKENI. The CDR3 region is CASPYRGFCQPQHF. For the CDR3, the DNA is TGTGCCAGCCCATACAGGGGTTTTTGTCAGCCCCAGCATTTT.

The chain has TRBV18 and TRBJ2-5; TRBD1 matches 10 bases. The last part of the DNA fits TRBJ2-7 better; the J call may be wrong. This CDR3 spans 18 amino acids. Germline V gives CDR1 KGHSH, CDR2 LQKENI. CDR3 amino acids: CASSPRTGGDLYSYEQYF. The CDR3 DNA reads as TGTGCCAGCTCACCAAGGACAGGGGGGGACCTCTATTCTTACGAGCAGTACTTC.

The CDR3 DNA reads TGCGCCAGCAGCCAAGAGGCCACCGGGGAGCTGTTTTTT. Translation: CASSQEATGELFF. This chain joins TRBV4-1 and TRBJ2-2; D gene unclear. V lost 0 bases to trimming and J lost 4 bases, with 3 bases between them. The CDR3 sequence is 13 residues long. Germline assignment: CDR1 MGHRA and CDR2 YSYEKL.

The chain uses TRBV5-1 and TRBJ2-1; D unclear. V was clipped by 6 bases and J by 8 bases, with 18 bases between them. From germline, CDR1 is SGHRS and CDR2 YFSETQ. The CDR3 totals 14 residues. The chain's CDR3 is CASTPKRIVDEQFF. DNA of the CDR3: TGCGCCAGCACCCCTAAGAGGATTGTAGATGAGCAGTTCTTC.

The rearrangement joins TRBV5-6 to TRBJ2-5; 8 nucleotides line up with TRBD1. The CDR3 is 14 amino acids. Germline assignment: CDR1 SGHDT and CDR2 YYEEEE. Trimming removed 1 base from V and 5 bases from J; junction bases left unmatched: 4. This CDR3 is CASSLSGGGETQYF. The CDR3 DNA sequence: TGTGCCAGCAGCTTGTCAGGGGGCGGGGAGACCCAGTACTTC.

The chain couples TRBV5-1 to TRBJ1-1, with D unclear. The CDR3 loop spans 14 amino acids. Germline lookup yields CDR1 SGHRS and CDR2 YFSETQ. V lost 0 bases to trimming and J lost 3 bases, with 9 bases between them. This CDR3 is CASSLDVVYTEAFF. In DNA form, the CDR3 reads TGCGCCAGCAGCTTGGATGTAGTGTACACTGAAGCTTTCTTT. The whole variable domain, remainder taken from reference TRBV5-1 and TRBJ1-1, is KAGVTQTPRYLIKTRGQQVTLSCSPISGHRSVSWYQQTPGQGLQFLFEYFSETQRNKGNFPGRFSGRQFSNSRSEMNVSTLELGDSALYLCASSLDVVYTEAFFGQGTRLTVV.

Only a few counts were recorded for this clone. CDR3 nucleotides: TGTGCCAGCAGCTTGGGGGGGTGGAATGAGCAGTTCTTC. Translating it yields CASSLGGWNEQFF. The rearrangement links TRBV7-9 to TRBJ2-1; 7 nucleotides line up with TRBD2. Looked up from germline, CDR1 is SEHNR and CDR2 is FQNEAQ (reference sequence). CDR3 length: 13 residues. V shed 3 bases and J 7 bases; nucleotides not matched to a gene: 3.

The chain recombines TRBV7-5 with TRBJ2-7; the table gives TRBD2 as D, unverified against the DNA. TRBV7-5 is a documented pseudogene. The CDR3 runs to 15 residues. The CDR3 DNA reads as TGTGTCAGAATTCGAGGACTAGCGGAGTTCTACGAGCAGTACTTC. Its translation: CVRIRGLAEFYEQYF.

This clone was recorded once. This chain uses TRBV19 with TRBJ2-5; TRBD1 matches at 7 bases. The V and J ends lost 4 bases and 3 bases, in that order; junction bases with no gene match: 8. CDR1 LNHDA and CDR2 SQIVND come from the germline V gene (reference sequence). There are 15 residues in the CDR3. The CDR3 region is CASSRTGVSEETQYF. CDR3 DNA sequence: TGTGCCAGTAGTAGAACAGGGGTCTCCGAAGAGACCCAGTACTTC.

The chain combines TRBV18 with TRBJ2-1, with 8 bases fitting TRBD2. Germline CDR1 is KGHSH and CDR2 is LQKENI. The CDR3 has 17 amino acids. The V and J ends lost 1 base and 4 bases, in that order; junction bases with no gene match: 9. DNA for the CDR3: TGTGCCAGCTCACCACTGGCGCGGGAGGCCCGATACAATGAGCAGTTCTTC. It encodes CASSPLAREARYNEQFF.

The chain links TRBV27 to TRBJ2-1; unclear D gene. With 6 bases removed from V and 2 bases from J, the gap between germline ends came to 11 bases. From germline, CDR1 is MNHEY and CDR2 SMNVEV (reference sequence). The CDR3 contains 14 residues. The CDR3 reads CASRRRPAYNEQFF. In DNA, the CDR3 is TGTGCCAGCAGGAGGAGACCAGCCTACAATGAGCAGTTCTTC.

This clone has only one observation. The gene calls are TRBV4-3 and TRBJ1-2, with D possibly being TRBD1 (5 bases). The germline gives CDR1 LGHNA, CDR2 YSLEER. Trimming removed 0 bases from V and 1 base from J, with 18 bases in between. The CDR3 runs 18 residues. CDR3 nucleotides: TGCGCCAGCAGCCAAGACGGCGGGGCACGCGAGAGTAACTATGGCTACACCTTC. Its translation: CASSQDGGARESNYGYTF.

V and J are TRBV5-6 and TRBJ1-2; D remains unclear. Trimming pared 2 bases from V and 5 bases from J, leaving 16 bases between. CDR1 and CDR2 (germline): SGHDT, YYEEEE. The CDR3 runs to 15 residues. The CDR3 loop is CASSLSPGFLYGYTF. DNA of the CDR3: TGTGCCAGCAGCTTATCCCCAGGATTTTTGTATGGCTACACCTTC.

This clone was found a few times. The chain employs TRBV5-6 and TRBJ1-6; D is possibly TRBD1 (6 bases). The CDR3 is made up of 11 amino acids. V lost 5 bases and J lost 14, with 11 bases in between. Looked up from germline, CDR1 is SGHDT and CDR2 is YYEEEE. The CDR3 is CASRSTGSLHF. The CDR3 coding sequence is TGTGCCAGCAGATCTACAGGGTCCCTCCACTTT.

V is TRBV7-8 and J is TRBJ2-1; D is possibly TRBD1 (5 bases). V lost 7 bases, J lost 4 bases, and 17 bases lay in between. Germline V lookup: CDR1 SGHVS, CDR2 FQNEAQ. This CDR3 comprises 15 residues. DNA of the CDR3: TGTGCCAGCACCCTCATAGGCAGACAGTACAATGAGCAGTTCTTC. Protein sequence: CASTLIGRQYNEQFF.

CDR3 sequence (DNA): TGTGCCAGCAGTTTGATTGACAGCTTTAGGAGCTCTGAAGCTTTCTTT. Protein: CASSLIDSFRSSEAFF. V usage is TRBV28 and J usage is TRBJ1-1, with D maybe TRBD1 (5 bases). Germline CDR1 reads MDHEN; CDR2 reads SYDVKM. V was pared by 3 bases and J by 6 bases, with 20 bases between. This CDR3 is built from 16 residues.

This chain joins TRBV9 and TRBJ1-6; 8 bases match TRBD1. The germline CDR1 and CDR2 sequences are SGDLS and YYNGEE. This CDR3 region has 14 residues. V shed 3 bases, J shed 8 bases, and the junction held 4 bases outside the gene matches. CDR3 protein: CASSAGQGHSPLHF. In DNA form, the CDR3 reads TGTGCCAGCAGCGCAGGACAGGGCCATTCACCCCTCCACTTT.

As concerns this clone: The same CDR3 arises from other DNA sequences in this sample as well. This chain uses TRBV28 with TRBJ1-2; TRBD1 agrees at 9 bases. From germline, CDR1 is MDHEN and CDR2 SYDVKM. Trimming took 6 bases from V and 6 from J; bases not matched to a gene: 5. CDR3 length equals 13 residues. The DNA for the CDR3 is TGTGCCAGCAGAGACAGGGGGGGCGATGGCTACACCTTC. This translates into CASRDRGGDGYTF.

In nucleotides, the CDR3 is TGCGCCAGCAGCCGAAAGATGCCCGGGGGGCAAGGGGAAGCTTTCTTT. It translates to CASSRKMPGGQGEAFF. The chain recombines TRBV4-1 with TRBJ1-1, with D possibly being TRBD1 (6 bases). CDR3 length equals 16 residues. Germline CDR1 is MGHRA and CDR2 is YSYEKL. V lost 4 bases to trimming and J lost 8 bases, with 23 bases between them.

This chain links TRBV6-1 with TRBJ1-5; 11 bases are shared with TRBD1. The length of the CDR3 is 20 residues. The germline CDR1 and CDR2 sequences are MNHNS and SASEGT. Trimming took 1 base from V and 5 from J; bases not matched to a gene: 16. In DNA, the CDR3 is TGTGCCAGCAGTGAAGAGGGAGGACTTTGGGACAGGGGGGGTCATCAGCCCCAGCATTTT. Translation: CASSEEGGLWDRGGHQPQHF.